This T cell receptor beta chain stems from a study of cytomegalovirus exposure and HLA in healthy donors. Study context: Among the approximately 410 genotyped donors, 70% to 85% were placed in the Caucasian-associated ancestry cluster. The study, taken as a whole, reports: The study designated roughly 160 TCR beta chains cytomegalovirus-associated. The study reported that TCR beta sequences accurately predicted HLA-A and HLA-B alleles in most subjects.

The PCR employed 60 Vbeta primers together with 13 Jbeta primers. Clones were sequenced by immunoSEQ multiplex PCR, and TCRdb holds only the in-frame ones, with some missing. The data hold 85,000 to 100,000 clones, with over 80% observed a single time. Comments on this clone: Its matching antigen is unknown.

This CDR3 region has 13 residues. The germline CDR1 and CDR2 sequences are MNHNS and SASEGT. The trim removed 6 bases at V and 7 bases at J, leaving 6 bases unmatched. Those who donated were healthy bone marrow donors. This TCR derives from a man aged 18 to 29 in good health and CMV-seronegative. Specimen: PBMCs. V usage is TRBV6-1 and J usage is TRBJ2-7; 10 bases line up with TRBD2. The CDR3 DNA is TGTGCCAGCAGCTGGACTAGCGGTTCGGAGCAGTACTTC. It encodes CASSWTSGSEQYF.